The sequence of this TCR beta chain was determined in a study of monozygotic twins with inflammatory bowel disease. Notes on the study in general: Support was lacking for any single strong IBD-associated signal or clonotype. Limited power may explain why concordant and discordant twins showed no difference in repertoire similarity.

Comments on this clonotype: Its antigen is not known.

Eight reactions per sample, run separately, yielded cDNA. UMIs that had a 6-nucleotide sample barcode were put in using template switching. For each CDR3 protein, TCRdb gives one entry from its re-call of the 5' RACE reads, without DNA. Here the sample table reports under 200,000 distinct CDR3 sequences. The TCR originated in a human donor with ulcerative colitis or Crohn's disease, or a healthy co-twin of an affected twin (not recorded which). The specimen was blood.

The CDR3 protein is CAWRGTSGRNYEQYF. V usage is TRBV30 and J usage is TRBJ2-7; TCRdb outputs TRBD2, but without DNA this stays unchecked. Germline V lookup: CDR1 GTSNPN, CDR2 SVGIG (reference sequence). This CDR3 has 15 amino acids. Variable domain in full (rest from reference TRBV30 and TRBJ2-7): SQTIHQWPATLVQPVGSPLSLECTVEGTSNPNLYWYRQAAGRGLQLLFYSVGIGQISSEVPQNLSASRPQDRQFILSSKKLLLSDSGFYLCAWRGTSGRNYEQYFGPGTRLTVT.